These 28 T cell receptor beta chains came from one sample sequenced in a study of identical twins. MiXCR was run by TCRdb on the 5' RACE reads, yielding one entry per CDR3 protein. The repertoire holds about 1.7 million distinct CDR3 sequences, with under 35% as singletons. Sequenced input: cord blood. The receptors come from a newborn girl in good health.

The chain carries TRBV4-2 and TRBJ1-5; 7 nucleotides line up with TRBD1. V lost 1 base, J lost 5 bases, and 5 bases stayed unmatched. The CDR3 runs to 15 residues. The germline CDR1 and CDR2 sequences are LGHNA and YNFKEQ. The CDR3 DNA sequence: TGTGCCAGCAGCCAAGCCGGACAGGCTGATCAGCCCCAGCATTTT. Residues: CASSQAGQADQPQHF.

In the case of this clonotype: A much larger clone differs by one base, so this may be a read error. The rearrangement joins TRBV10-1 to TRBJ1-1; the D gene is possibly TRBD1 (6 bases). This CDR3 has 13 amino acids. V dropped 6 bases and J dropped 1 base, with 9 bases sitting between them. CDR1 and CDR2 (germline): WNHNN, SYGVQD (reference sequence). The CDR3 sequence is CASSHRENTEAFF. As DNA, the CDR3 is TGCGCCAGCAGCCACAGGGAGAACACTGAAGCTTTCTTT.

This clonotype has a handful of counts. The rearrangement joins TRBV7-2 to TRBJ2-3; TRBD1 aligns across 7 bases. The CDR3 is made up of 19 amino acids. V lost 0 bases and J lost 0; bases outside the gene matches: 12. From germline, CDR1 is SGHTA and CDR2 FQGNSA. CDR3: CASSLAFWSQQGSTDTQYF. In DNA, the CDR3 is TGTGCCAGCAGCTTAGCATTTTGGTCACAACAGGGGAGCACAGATACGCAGTATTTT.

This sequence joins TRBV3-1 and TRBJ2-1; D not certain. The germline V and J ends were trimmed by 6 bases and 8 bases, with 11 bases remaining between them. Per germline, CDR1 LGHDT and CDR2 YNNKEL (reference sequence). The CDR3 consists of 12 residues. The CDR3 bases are TGTGCCAGCAGGGGGATTCAAGATGAGCAGTTCTTC. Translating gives CASRGIQDEQFF.

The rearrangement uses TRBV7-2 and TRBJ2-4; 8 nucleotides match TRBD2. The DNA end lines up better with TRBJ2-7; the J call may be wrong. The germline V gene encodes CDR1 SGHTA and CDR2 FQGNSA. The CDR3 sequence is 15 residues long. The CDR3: CASSLARGLVYEQYF. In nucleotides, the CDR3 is TGTGCCAGCAGCTTAGCACGGGGACTAGTCTACGAGCAGTACTTC.

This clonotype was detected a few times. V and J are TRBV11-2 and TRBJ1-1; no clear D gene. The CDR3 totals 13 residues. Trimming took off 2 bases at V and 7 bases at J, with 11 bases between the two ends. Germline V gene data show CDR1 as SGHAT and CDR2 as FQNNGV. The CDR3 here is CASSLRGFGEAFF. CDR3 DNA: TGTGCCAGCAGCTTAAGAGGGTTCGGTGAAGCTTTCTTT.

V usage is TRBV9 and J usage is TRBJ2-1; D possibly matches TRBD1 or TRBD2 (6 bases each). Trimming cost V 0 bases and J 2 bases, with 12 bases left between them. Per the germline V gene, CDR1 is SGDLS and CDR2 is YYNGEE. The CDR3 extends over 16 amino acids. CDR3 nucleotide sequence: TGTGCCAGCAGCGTAGTCGGCGGGACAACCTACAATGAGCAGTTCTTC. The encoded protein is CASSVVGGTTYNEQFF. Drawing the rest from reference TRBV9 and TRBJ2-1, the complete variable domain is DSGVTQTPKHLITATGQRVTLRCSPRSGDLSVYWYQQSLDQGLQFLIQYYNGEERAKGNILERFSAQQFPDLHSELNLSSLELGDSALYFCASSVVGGTTYNEQFFGPGTRLTVL.

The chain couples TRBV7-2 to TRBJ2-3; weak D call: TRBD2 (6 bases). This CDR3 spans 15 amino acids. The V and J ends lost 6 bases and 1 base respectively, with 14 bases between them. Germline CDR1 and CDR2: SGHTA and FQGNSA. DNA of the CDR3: TGTGCCAGCAGACCCGGGACTTTCGGCACAGATACGCAGTATTTT. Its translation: CASRPGTFGTDTQYF.

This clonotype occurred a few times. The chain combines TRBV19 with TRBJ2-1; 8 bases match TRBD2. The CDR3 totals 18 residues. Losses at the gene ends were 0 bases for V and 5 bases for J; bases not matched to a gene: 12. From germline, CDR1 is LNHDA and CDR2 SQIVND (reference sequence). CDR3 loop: CASSIDSSGPSSDNEQFF. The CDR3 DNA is TGTGCCAGTAGTATAGATTCTAGCGGGCCCTCTTCCGACAATGAGCAGTTCTTC.

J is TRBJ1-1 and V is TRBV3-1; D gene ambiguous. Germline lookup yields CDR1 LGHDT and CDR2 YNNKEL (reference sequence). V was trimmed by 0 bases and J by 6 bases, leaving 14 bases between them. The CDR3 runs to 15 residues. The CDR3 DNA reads TGTGCCAGCAGCCAAGATAATCCAGGCGCCGCTGAAGCTTTCTTT. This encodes CASSQDNPGAAEAFF.

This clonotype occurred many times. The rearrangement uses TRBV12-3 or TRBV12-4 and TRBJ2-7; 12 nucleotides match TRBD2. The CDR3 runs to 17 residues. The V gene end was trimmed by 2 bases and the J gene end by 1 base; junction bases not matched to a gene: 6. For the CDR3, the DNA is TGTGCCAGCAGTTTACAGAAACTAGCGGGAGGTTCCTACGAGCAGTACTTC. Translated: CASSLQKLAGGSYEQYF.

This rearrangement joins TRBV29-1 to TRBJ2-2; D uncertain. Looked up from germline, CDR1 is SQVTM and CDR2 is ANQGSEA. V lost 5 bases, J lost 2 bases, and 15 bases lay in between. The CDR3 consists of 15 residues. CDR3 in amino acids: CSVRLQKPNTGELFF. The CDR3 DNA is TGCAGCGTTCGACTCCAAAAACCCAACACCGGGGAGCTGTTTTTT.

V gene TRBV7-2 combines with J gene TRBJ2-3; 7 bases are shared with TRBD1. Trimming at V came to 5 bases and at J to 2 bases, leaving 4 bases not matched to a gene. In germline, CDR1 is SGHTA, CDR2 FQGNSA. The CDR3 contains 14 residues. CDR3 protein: CASSPGQLTDTQYF. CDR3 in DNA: TGTGCCAGCAGCCCGGGACAGCTCACAGATACGCAGTATTTT.

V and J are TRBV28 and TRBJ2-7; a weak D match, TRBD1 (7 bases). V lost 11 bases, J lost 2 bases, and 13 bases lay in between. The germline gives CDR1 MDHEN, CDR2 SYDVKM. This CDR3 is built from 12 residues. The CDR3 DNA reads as TGTGCCGGAGGGACAGTTCCCTACGAGCAGTACTTC. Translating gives CAGGTVPYEQYF.

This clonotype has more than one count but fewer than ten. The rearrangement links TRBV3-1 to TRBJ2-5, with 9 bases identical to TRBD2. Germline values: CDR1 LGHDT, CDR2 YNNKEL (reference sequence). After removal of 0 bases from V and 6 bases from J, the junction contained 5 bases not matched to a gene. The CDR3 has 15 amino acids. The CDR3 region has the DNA TGTGCCAGCAGCCAAGAACCTAGCGGGGCAAAGACCCAGTACTTC. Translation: CASSQEPSGAKTQYF.

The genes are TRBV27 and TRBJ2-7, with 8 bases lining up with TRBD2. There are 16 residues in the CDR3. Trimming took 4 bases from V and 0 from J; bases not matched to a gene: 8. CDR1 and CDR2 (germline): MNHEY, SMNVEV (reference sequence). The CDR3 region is CASSSTQAGDSYEQYF. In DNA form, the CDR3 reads TGTGCCAGCAGTTCCACACAAGCGGGAGACTCCTACGAGCAGTACTTC.

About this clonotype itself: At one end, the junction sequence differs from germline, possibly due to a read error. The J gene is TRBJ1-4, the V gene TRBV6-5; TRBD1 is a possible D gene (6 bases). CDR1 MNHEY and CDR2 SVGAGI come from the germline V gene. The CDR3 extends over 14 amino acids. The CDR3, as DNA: TGTGTCAGCACCAAAGGTGGGGGGGCAGAAAAACTGTTTTTT. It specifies CVSTKGGGAEKLFF.

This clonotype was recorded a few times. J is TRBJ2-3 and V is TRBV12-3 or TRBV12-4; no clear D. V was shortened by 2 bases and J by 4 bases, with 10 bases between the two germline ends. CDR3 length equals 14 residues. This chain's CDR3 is CASSLRFGADTQYF. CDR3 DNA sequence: TGTGCCAGCAGTTTAAGGTTCGGAGCAGATACGCAGTATTTT.

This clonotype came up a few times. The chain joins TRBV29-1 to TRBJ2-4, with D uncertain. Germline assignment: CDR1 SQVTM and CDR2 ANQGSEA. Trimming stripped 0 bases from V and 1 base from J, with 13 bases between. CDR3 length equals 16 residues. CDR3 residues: CSVEDLKGSAKNIQYF. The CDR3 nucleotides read TGCAGCGTTGAAGATCTGAAGGGCTCTGCCAAAAACATTCAGTACTTC.

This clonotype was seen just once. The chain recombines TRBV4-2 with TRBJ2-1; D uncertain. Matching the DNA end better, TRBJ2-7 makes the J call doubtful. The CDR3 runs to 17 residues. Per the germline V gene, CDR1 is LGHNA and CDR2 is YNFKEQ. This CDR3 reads CASSQVAFLSSYNEQYF. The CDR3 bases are TGTGCCAGCAGCCAAGTGGCATTTCTTAGCTCCTACAATGAGCAGTACTTC.

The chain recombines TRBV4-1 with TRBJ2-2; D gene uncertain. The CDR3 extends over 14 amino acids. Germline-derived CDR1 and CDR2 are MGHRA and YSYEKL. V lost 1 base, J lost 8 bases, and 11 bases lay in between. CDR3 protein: CASSQGVRAGELFF. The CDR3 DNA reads TGCGCCAGCAGCCAAGGGGTACGGGCTGGGGAGCTGTTTTTT.

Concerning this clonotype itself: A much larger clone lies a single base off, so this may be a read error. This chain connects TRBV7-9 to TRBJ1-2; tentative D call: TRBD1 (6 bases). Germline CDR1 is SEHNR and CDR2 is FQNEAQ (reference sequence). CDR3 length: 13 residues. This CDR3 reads CVSSLAGAYGYTF. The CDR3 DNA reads TGTGTCAGCAGCTTAGCGGGGGCCTATGGCTACACCTTC. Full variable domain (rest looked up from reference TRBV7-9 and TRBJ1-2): DTGVSQNPRHKITKRGQNVTFRCDPISEHNRLYWYRQTLGQGPEFLTYFQNEAQLEKSRLLSDRFSAERPKGSFSTLEIQRTEQGDSAMYLCVSSLAGAYGYTFGSGTRLTVV.

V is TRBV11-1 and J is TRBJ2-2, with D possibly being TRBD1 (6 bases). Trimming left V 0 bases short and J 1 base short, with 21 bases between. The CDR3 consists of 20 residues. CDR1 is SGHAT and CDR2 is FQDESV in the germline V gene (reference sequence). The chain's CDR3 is CASSLAPVGRGILNTGELFF. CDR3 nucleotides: TGTGCCAGCAGCTTAGCCCCGGTTGGCAGGGGTATCTTGAACACCGGGGAGCTGTTTTTT.

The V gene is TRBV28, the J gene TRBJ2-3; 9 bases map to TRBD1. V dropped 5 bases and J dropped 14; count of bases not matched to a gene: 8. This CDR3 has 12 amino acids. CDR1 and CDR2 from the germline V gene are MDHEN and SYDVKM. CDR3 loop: CASSPLDRGGYF. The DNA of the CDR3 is TGTGCCAGCAGTCCGCTGGACAGGGGCGGGTATTTT.

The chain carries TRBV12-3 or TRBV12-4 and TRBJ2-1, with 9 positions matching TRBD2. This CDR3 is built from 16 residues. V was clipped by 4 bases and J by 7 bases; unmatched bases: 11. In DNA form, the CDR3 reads TGTGCCAGCAGTTCCTTACTAGCGGGTCTGGGGAATGAGCAGTTCTTC. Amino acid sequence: CASSSLLAGLGNEQFF.

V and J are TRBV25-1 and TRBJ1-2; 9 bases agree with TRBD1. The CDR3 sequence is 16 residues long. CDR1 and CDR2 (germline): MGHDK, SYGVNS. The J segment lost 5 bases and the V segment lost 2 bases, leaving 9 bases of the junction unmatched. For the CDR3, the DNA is TGTGCCAGCAGTGAAATGGCACAGGGGGCAGGGTATGGCTACACCTTC. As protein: CASSEMAQGAGYGYTF.

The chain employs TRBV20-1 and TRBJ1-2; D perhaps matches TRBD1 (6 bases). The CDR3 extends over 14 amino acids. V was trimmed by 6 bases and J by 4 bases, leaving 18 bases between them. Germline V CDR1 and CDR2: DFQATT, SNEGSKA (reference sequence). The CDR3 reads CSAPEGGMAYGYTF. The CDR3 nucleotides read TGCAGTGCCCCGGAGGGGGGGATGGCCTATGGCTACACCTTC.

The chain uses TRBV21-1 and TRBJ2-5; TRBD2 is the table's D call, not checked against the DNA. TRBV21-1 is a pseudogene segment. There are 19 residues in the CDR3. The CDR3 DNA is TGTGCCAACAGCAAAGAAGGTGCTCTAGCGGGACTCATATGGGATGAGCAGTACTTC. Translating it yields CANSKEGALAGLIWDEQYF.